Here is one T cell receptor beta chain with its context. This clone was found a few times. The clone's antigen remains unknown. No much larger clone is present one base from it, and per-base qualities are unavailable. The CDR3 covers 16 residues, taking in both the cysteine and the phenylalanine. The entry retains the CDR3 DNA only, 48 bases that are in frame from base 1. From the germline V gene, CDR1 is SGHNT and CDR2 is YENEEA. V was cut back by 5 bases and J by 2 bases, leaving a gap of 16 bases between them. This specimen comes from a study of somatic mutations in T cells in chronic GVHD (dated by TCRdb to about 2020). Isolated genomic DNA was used for TCRbeta deep sequencing. The immunoSEQ assay, provided as a commercial service, was used for TCRbeta CDR3 sequencing and initial data processing. The authors' pipeline ran thus. Reads were demultiplexed, adapter and primer sequences were trimmed, similar clones were merged through frequency-ratio clustering, and V, D, J genes were annotated using IMGT. TCRdb obtained this table from immuneACCESS and retained in-frame rearrangements with V and J assigned. These tables miss some clones; where compared with another copy, unresolved V genes account for less than half of the shortfall, and the remainder is unexplained. V and J calls and clone size are those listed in that table; D and trimming were worked out from the DNA. The sample table shows around 13,000 clones, and roughly 78% are seen once. The top ten clones comprise about 34% of the sample.

For sorting, staining was performed with anti-CD3, anti-CD4, anti-CD8 and a Vbeta20 antibody from the IOTest Beta Mark kit on a FACSAria III, and a purity above 99% was achieved. Peripheral blood was collected in sodium heparin tubes and mononuclear cells were isolated by Ficoll-Paque PLUS density gradient centrifugation. Before TCRbeta deep sequencing, the CD4+ Vbeta20+, CD4+ Vbeta20-, and CD8+ T cell fractions were FACS-sorted. The chain is encoded by TRBV11-3 joined to TRBJ2-1; tentative D gene TRBD1, with 5 bases matching. Sequencing was performed on Vbeta20-negative CD4+ T cells from blood. The cell subset or site label here, explained by the study, means: CD4+ T cells sorted as TCR Vbeta20 negative by flow cytometry. The source of this sequence is a male patient in his 50s with chronic graft-versus-host disease. After a transplant, the donor of the graft may account for some T cells. The CDR3 region has the sequence CASSPKGSGTYNEQFF. The DNA is as follows: TGTGCCAGCAGCCCCAAGGGGTCAGGGACCTACAATGAGCAGTTCTTC.